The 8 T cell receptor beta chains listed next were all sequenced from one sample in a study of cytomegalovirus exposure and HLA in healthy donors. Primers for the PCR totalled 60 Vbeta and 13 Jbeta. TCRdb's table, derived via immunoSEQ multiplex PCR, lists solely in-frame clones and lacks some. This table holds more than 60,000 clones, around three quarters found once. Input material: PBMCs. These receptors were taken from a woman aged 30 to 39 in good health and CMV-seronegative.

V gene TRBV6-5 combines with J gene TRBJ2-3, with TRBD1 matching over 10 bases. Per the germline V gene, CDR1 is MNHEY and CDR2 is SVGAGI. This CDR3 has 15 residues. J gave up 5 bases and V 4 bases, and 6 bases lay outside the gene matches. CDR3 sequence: CASSWTGGQGDTQYF. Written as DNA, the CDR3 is TGTGCCAGCAGTTGGACAGGGGGTCAGGGAGATACGCAGTATTTT.

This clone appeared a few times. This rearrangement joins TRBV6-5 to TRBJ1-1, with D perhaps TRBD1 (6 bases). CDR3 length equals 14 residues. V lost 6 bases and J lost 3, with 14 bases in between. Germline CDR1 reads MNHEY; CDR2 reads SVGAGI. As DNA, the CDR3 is TGTGCCAGCAGAAACAGGGTTGGAGACACTGAAGCTTTCTTT. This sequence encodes CASRNRVGDTEAFF.

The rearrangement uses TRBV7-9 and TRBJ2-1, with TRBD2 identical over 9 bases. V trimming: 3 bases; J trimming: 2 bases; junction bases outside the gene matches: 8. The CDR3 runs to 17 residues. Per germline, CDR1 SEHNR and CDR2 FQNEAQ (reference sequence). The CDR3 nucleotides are TGTGCCAGCAGCTTCCCCGGGACTAGCCGCACCTACAATGAGCAGTTCTTC. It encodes CASSFPGTSRTYNEQFF.

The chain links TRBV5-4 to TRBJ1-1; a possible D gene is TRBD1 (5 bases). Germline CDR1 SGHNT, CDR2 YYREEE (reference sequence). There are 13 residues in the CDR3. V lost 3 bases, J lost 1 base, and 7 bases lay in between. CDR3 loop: CASSSTGNTEAFF. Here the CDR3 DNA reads TGTGCCAGCAGCTCCACAGGGAACACTGAAGCTTTCTTT.

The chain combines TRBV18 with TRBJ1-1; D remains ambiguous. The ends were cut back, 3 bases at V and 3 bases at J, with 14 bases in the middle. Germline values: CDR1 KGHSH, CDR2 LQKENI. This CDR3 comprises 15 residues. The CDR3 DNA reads TGTGCCAGCTCACCTTTACTGTCAAGTGACACTGAAGCTTTCTTT. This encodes CASSPLLSSDTEAFF.

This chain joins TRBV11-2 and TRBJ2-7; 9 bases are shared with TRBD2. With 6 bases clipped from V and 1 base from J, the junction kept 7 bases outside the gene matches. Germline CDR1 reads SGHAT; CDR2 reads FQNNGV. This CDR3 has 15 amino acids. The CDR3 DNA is TGTGCCAGCAGTCCCCTAGCGGGGCTGTCCTACGAGCAGTACTTC. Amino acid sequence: CASSPLAGLSYEQYF.

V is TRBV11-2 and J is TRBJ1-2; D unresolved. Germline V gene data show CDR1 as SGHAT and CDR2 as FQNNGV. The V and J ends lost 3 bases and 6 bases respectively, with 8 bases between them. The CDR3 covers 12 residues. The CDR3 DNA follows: TGTGCCAGCAGCTTTGAGGGTGATGGCTACACCTTC. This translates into CASSFEGDGYTF.

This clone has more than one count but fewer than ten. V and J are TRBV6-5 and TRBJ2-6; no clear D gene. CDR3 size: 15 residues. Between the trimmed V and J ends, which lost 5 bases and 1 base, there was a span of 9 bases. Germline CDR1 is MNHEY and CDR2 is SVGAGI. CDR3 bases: TGTGCCAGCAGTCCCGCTAGTTCTGGGGCCAACGTCCTGACTTTC. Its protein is CASSPASSGANVLTF.